This TCR beta chain was identified in a study of T cells in Graves' hyperthyroidism and ophthalmopathy. Findings and caveats of the study: Blood held most thyroid clonotypes expanded above 0.001 frequency.

This clonotype came up many times. Its target is not known. The study excluded patients with uncontrolled infection, other autoimmune disease, pregnancy or lactation. The authors obtained PBMCs from around 10 ml of fresh peripheral blood. TCR beta CDR3 sequences were amplified from RNA transcripts. During a first-round RT-PCR of the TCR CDR3, the HTBI primer set was used. TCRdb reanalysed the multiplex PCR reads using MiXCR and keeps one entry per CDR3 protein. This table holds 150,000 to 200,000 distinct CDR3 sequences, approximately 17% found once. Germline assignment: CDR1 SQVTM and CDR2 ANQGSEA. The CDR3 loop spans 14 amino acids. The ends lost 8 bases at V and 1 base at J; junction bases unmatched: 8.

The receptor was derived from a woman in her forties or fifties with Graves' hyperthyroidism. The specimen sequenced was blood. V is TRBV29-1 and J is TRBJ1-5; 7 positions agree with TRBD1. In DNA form, the CDR3 reads TGCAGCCTGACACCGGACAGGAGCAATCAGCCCCAGCATTTT. Its protein is CSLTPDRSNQPQHF.